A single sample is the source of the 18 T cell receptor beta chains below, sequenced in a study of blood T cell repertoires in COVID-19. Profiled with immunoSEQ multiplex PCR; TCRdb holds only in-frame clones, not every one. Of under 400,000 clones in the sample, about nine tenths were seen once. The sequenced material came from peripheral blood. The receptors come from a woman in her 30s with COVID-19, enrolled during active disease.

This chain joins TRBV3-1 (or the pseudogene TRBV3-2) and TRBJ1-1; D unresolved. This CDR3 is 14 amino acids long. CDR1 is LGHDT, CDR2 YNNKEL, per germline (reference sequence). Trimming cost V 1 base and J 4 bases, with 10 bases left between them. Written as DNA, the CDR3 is TGTGCCAGCAGCCAAGGAAGCGACTTCACTGAAGCTTTCTTT. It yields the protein CASSQGSDFTEAFF.

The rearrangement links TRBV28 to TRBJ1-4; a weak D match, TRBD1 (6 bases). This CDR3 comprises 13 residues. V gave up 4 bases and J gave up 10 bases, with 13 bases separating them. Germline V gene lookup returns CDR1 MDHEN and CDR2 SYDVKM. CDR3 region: CASSSSPRGKLFF. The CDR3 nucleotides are TGTGCCAGCAGTTCAAGTCCCAGGGGAAAACTGTTTTTT.

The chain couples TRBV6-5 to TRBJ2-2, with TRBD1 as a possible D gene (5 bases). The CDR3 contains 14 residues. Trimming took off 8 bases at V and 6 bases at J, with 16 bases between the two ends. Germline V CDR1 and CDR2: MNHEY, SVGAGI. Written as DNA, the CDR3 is TGTGCCAGCGCTTCTACAGGTTTCGCCGGGGAGCTGTTTTTT. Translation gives CASASTGFAGELFF.

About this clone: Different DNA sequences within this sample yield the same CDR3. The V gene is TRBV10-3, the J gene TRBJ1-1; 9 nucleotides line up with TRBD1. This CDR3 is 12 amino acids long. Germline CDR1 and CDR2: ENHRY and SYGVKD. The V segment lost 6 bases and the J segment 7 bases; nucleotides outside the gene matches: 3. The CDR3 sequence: CAISGQGSEAFF. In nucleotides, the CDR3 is TGTGCCATCAGCGGACAGGGGAGTGAAGCTTTCTTT.

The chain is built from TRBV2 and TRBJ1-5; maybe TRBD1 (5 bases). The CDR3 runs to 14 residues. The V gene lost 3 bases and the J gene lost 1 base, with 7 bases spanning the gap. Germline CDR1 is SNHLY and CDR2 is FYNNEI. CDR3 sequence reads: CASSDRASNQPQHF. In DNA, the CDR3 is TGTGCCAGCAGTGACAGGGCAAGCAATCAGCCCCAGCATTTT.

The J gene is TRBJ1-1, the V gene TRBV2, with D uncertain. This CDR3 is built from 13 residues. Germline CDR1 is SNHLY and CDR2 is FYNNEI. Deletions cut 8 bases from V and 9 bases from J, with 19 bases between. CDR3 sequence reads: CASSRGLGPKAFF. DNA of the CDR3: TGTGCCAGCTCACGGGGATTAGGACCCAAAGCTTTCTTT.

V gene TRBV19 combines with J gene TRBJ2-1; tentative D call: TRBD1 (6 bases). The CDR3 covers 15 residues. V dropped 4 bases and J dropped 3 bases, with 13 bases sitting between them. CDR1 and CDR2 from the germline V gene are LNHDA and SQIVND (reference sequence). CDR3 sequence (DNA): TGTGCCAGTAGTAGCCTCGACAGGAGCTACAATGAGCAGTTCTTC. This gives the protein CASSSLDRSYNEQFF.

The CDR3 is CASTSWGTGEGNQPQHF. DNA for the CDR3: TGTGCCAGTACCTCGTGGGGGACAGGGGAAGGCAATCAGCCCCAGCATTTT. The V and J genes are TRBV19 and TRBJ1-5; 10 bases align to TRBD1. Germline V gene data show CDR1 as LNHDA and CDR2 as SQIVND (reference sequence). This CDR3 comprises 17 residues. Losses at the gene ends were 7 bases for V and 2 bases for J; bases not matched to a gene: 11. The full variable domain, in which reference TRBV19 and TRBJ1-5 provide the parts outside the CDR3, is DGGITQSPKYLFRKEGQNVTLSCEQNLNHDAMYWYRQDPGQGLRLIYYSQIVNDFQKGDIAEGYSVSREKKESFPLTVTSAQKNPTAFYLCASTSWGTGEGNQPQHFGDGTRLSIL.

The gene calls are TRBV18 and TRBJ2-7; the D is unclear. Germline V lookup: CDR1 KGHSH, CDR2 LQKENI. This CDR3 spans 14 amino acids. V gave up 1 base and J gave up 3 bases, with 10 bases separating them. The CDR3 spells CASSPRFQVYEQYF. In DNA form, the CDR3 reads TGTGCCAGCTCACCACGGTTTCAGGTCTACGAGCAGTACTTC.

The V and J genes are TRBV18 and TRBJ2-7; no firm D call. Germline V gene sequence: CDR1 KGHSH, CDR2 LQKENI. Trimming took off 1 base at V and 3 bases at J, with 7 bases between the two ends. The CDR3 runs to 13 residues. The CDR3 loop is CASSPRGLYEQYF. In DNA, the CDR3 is TGTGCCAGCTCACCACGAGGCCTCTACGAGCAGTACTTC.

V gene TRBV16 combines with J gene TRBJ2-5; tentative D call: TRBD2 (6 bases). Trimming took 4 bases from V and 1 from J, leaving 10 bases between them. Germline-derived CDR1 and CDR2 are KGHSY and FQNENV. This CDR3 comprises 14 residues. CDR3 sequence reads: CASSRDSVQETQYF. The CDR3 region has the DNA TGTGCCAGCAGCCGGGACTCCGTCCAAGAGACCCAGTACTTC. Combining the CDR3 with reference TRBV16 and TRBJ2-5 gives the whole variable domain GEEVAQTPKHLVRGEGQKAKLYCAPIKGHSYVFWYQQVLKNEFKFLISFQNENVFDETGMPKERFSAKCLPNSPCSLEIQATKLEDSAVYFCASSRDSVQETQYFGPGTRLLVL.

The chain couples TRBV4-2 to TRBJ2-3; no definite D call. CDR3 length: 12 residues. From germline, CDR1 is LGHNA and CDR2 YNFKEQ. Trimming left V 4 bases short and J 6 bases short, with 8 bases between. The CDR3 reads CASSPSPDTQYF. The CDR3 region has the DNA TGTGCCAGCAGCCCGTCTCCGGATACGCAGTATTTT.

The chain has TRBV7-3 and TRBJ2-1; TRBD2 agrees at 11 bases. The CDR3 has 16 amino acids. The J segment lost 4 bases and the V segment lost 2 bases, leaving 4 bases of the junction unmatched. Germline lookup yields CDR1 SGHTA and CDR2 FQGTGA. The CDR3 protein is CASSLLLAGEYNEQFF. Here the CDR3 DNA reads TGTGCCAGCAGCTTATTACTAGCGGGGGAATACAATGAGCAGTTCTTC.

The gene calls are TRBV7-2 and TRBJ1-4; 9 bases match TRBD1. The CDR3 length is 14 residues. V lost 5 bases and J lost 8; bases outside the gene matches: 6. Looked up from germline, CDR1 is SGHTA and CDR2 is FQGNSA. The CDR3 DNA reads TGTGCCAGCAGCCCGGGACAGGGTGGGGAAAAACTGTTTTTT. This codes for CASSPGQGGEKLFF. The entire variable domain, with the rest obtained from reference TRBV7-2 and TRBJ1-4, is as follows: GAGVSQSPSNKVTEKGKDVELRCDPISGHTALYWYRQSLGQGLEFLIYFQGNSAPDKSGLPSDRFSAERTGGSVSTLTIQRTQQEDSAVYLCASSPGQGGEKLFFGSGTQLSVL.

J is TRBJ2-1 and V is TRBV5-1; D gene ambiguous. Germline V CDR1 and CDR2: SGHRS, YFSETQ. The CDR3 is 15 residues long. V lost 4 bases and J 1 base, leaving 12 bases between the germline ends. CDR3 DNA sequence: TGCGCCAGCAGCCTGGGTCCCGGGTCCTACAATGAGCAGTTCTTC. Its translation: CASSLGPGSYNEQFF.

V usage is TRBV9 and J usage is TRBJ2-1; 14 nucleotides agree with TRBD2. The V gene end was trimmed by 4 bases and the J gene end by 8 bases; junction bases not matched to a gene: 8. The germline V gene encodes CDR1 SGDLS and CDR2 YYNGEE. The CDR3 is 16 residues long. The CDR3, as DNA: TGTGCCAGCAGCACAGGGACTAGCGGGGGTCCTGATGAGCAGTTCTTC. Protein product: CASSTGTSGGPDEQFF.

CDR3 sequence (DNA): TGTGCCAGCAGCTTAGCTCCTCTTTGGCGGACTGAAGCTTTCTTT. Amino acids: CASSLAPLWRTEAFF. The V and J genes are TRBV7-9 and TRBJ1-1; D remains unclear. In germline, CDR1 is SEHNR, CDR2 FQNEAQ (reference sequence). The germline V and J ends were trimmed by 0 bases and 5 bases, with 13 bases remaining between them. This CDR3 spans 15 amino acids.

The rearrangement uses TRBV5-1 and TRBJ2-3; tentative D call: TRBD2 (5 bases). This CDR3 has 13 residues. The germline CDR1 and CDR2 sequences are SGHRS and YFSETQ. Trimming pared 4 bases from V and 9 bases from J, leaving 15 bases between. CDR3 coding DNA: TGCGCCAGCAGCCCGTATGACTATTCCACGCAGTATTTT. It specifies CASSPYDYSTQYF.